The present T cell receptor (beta chain) was sequenced within a study of T cells in women clearing cervical HPV infection. Study-wide context: For cases, blood was sampled a median about 160 days after lesion detection, interquartile range roughly 90 to 210 days. Study-wide results and caveats: T-cell numbers per sample were unknown and may explain richness differences.

Details on this clone: Its antigen is unknown. The read ends 3 residues before the CDR3 terminus; that terminus is restored from the germline J gene.

In germline, CDR1 is KGHSH, CDR2 LQKENI. The CDR3 totals 19 residues. The method was immunoSEQ multiplex PCR; TCRdb's version includes in-frame clones alone and lacks a portion of them. Listed are about 30,000 clones; under 8% falls within the top ten. The chain is built from TRBV18 and TRBJ2-3, with 11 bases matching TRBD2. The specimen sequenced was blood buffy coat. The TCR was taken from a woman between 18 and 69 years old with a cervical HPV16 infection that either progressed to CIN3+ or cleared (not recorded which). Partial CDR3 DNA: TGTGCCAGCTCACCTCGGGGACAACTAGCGGGGGATGAGCACAGAACG. Protein: CASSPRGQLAGDEHRT. The CDR3, in full, reads CASSPRGQLAGDEHRTQYF.